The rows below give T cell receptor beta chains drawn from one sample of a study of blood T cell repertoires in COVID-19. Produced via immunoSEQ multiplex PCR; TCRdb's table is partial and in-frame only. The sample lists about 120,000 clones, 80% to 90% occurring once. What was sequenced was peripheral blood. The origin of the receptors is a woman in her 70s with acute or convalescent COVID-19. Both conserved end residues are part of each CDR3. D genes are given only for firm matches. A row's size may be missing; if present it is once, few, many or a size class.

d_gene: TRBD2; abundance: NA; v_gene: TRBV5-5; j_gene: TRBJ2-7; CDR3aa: CASSLGLAGEYEQYF; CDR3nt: TGTGCCAGCAGCTTGGGGTTAGCGGGGGAATACGAGCAGTACTTC
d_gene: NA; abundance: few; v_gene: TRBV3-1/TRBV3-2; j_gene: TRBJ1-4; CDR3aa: CASSPEWEGKLFF; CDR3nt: TGTGCCAGCAGCCCCGAGTGGGAGGGAAAACTGTTTTTT
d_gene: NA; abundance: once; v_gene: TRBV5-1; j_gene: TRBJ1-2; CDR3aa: CASSPGQYGYTF; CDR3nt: TGCGCCAGCAGCCCCGGACAGTATGGCTACACCTTC
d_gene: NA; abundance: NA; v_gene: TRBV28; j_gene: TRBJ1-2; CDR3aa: CASRSGVDRGYTF; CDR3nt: TGTGCCAGCAGATCAGGGGTAGATCGGGGCTACACCTTC
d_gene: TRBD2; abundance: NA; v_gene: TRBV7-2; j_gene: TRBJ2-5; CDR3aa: CASSLGELAGQETQYF; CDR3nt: TGTGCCAGCAGCTTAGGTGAACTAGCGGGACAAGAAACCCAGTACTTC
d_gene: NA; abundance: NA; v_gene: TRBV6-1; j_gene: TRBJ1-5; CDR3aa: CASSEVAGVNQPQHF; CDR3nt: TGTGCCAGCAGTGAAGTGGCAGGGGTGAATCAGCCCCAGCATTTT
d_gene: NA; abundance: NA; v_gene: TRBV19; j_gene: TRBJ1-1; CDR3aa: CASSLGRVKGNTEAFF; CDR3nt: TGTGCCAGTAGTCTCGGCAGGGTAAAGGGAAACACTGAAGCTTTCTTT
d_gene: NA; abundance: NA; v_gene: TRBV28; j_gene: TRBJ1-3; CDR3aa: CASSIGGAGNTIYF; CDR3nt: TGTGCCAGCTCTATCGGGGGAGCTGGAAACACCATATATTTT
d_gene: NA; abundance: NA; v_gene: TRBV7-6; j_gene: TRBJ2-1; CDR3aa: CASSQFEQFF; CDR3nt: TGTGCCAGCAGCCAATTTGAGCAGTTCTTC
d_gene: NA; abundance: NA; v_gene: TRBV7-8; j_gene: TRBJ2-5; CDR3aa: CASSLGARKETQYF; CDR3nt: TGTGCCAGCAGCTTAGGGGCCAGGAAAGAGACCCAGTACTTC
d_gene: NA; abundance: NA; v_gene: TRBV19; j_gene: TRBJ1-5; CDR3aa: CASSIDNAGQPQHF; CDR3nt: TGTGCCAGTAGTATAGATAATGCAGGGCAGCCCCAGCATTTT
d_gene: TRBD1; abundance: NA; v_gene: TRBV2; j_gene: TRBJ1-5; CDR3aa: CASRDRGPQEPQHF; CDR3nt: TGTGCCAGCAGGGACAGGGGGCCTCAGGAGCCCCAGCATTTT
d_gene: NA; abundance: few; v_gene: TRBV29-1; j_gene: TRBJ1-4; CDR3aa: CSVMGLDEKLFF; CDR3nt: TGCAGCGTTATGGGGCTAGACGAAAAACTGTTTTTT
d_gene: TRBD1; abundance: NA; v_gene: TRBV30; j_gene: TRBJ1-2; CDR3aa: CAWSKGQGALTF; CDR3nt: TGTGCCTGGAGTAAAGGACAGGGGGCGCTTACCTTC
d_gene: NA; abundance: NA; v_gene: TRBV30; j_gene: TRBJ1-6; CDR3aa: CAWSVAGRDNSPLHF; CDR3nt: TGTGCCTGGAGTGTGGCGGGACGGGATAATTCACCCCTCCACTTT
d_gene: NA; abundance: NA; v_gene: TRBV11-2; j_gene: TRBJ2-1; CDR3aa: CASSTSLGNEQFF; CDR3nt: TGTGCCAGCAGCACTAGTTTAGGCAATGAGCAGTTCTTC
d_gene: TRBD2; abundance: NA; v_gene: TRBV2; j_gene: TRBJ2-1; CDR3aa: CASRASGGPYNEQFF; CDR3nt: TGTGCCAGCAGGGCTAGCGGGGGGCCATACAATGAGCAGTTCTTC
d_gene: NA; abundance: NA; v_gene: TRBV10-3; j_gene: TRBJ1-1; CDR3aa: CAIRAQGVESTEAFF; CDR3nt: TGTGCCATCAGAGCTCAAGGGGTCGAGAGCACTGAAGCTTTCTTT
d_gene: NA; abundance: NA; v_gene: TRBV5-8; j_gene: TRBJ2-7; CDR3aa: CASSPRGTMAYEQYF; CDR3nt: TGTGCCAGCAGCCCGAGAGGGACAATGGCCTACGAGCAGTACTTC
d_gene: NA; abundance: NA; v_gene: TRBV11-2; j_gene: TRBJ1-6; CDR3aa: CASSTHRVQGSPLHF; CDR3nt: TGTGCCAGCAGCACCCACAGGGTTCAGGGGTCACCCCTCCACTTT
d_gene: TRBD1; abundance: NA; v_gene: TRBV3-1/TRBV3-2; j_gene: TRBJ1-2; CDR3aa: CASSLITGGAVDGYTF; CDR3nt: TGTGCCAGCAGCCTTATAACAGGGGGCGCGGTGGATGGCTACACCTTC
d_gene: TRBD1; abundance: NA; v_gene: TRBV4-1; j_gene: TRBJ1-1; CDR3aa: CASSQASGGLNTEAFF; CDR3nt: TGCGCCAGCAGCCAAGCGTCAGGGGGGCTGAACACTGAAGCTTTCTTT
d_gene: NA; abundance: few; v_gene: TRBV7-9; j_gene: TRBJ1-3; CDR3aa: CASRGAAGNTIYF; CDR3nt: TGTGCCAGCAGGGGGGCTGCGGGAAACACCATATATTTT
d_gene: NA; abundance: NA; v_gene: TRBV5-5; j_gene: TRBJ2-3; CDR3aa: CASSYDRNTDTQYF; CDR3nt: TGTGCCAGCAGTTATGACAGGAACACAGATACGCAGTATTTT
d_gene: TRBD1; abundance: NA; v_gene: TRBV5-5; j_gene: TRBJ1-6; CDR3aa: CASSFDRGGSPLHF; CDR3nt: TGTGCCAGCAGTTTTGACAGGGGGGGTTCACCCCTCCACTTT
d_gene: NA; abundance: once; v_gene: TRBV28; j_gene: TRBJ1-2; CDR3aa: CATRLEGYGYTF; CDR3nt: TGTGCCACCCGACTAGAGGGATATGGCTACACCTTC
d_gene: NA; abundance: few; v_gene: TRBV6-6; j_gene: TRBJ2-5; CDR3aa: CASSYSTWETQYF; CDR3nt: TGTGCCAGCAGTTACTCGACTTGGGAGACCCAGTACTTC
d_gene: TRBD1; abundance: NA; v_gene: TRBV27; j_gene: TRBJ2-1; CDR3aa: CASSVLPGQGINEQFF; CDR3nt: TGTGCCAGCAGTGTATTACCGGGACAGGGGATCAATGAGCAGTTCTTC
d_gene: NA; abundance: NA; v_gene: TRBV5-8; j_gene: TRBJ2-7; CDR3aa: CASSPGERAFYEQYF; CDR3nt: TGTGCCAGCAGCCCTGGGGAGCGGGCCTTCTACGAGCAGTACTTC
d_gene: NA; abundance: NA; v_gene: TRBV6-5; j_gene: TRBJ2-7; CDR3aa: CASTPRAGYEQYF; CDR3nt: TGTGCCAGCACCCCCAGGGCGGGGTACGAGCAGTACTTC
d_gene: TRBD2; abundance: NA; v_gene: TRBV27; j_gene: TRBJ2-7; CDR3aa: CASSRRLAGDPYEQYF; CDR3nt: TGTGCCAGCAGTCGACGACTAGCGGGGGATCCCTACGAGCAGTACTTC
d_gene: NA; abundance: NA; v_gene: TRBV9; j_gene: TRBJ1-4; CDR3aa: CASSIHPGGGEKLFF; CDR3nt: TGTGCCAGCAGCATCCACCCGGGGGGGGGTGAAAAACTGTTTTTT
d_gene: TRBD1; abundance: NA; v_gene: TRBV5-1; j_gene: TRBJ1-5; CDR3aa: CASSLGPGTGSNQPQHF; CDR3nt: TGCGCCAGCAGCTTGGGTCCCGGGACAGGGAGCAATCAGCCCCAGCATTTT